The sequence of this T cell receptor (beta chain) was determined in a study of response to subunit inactivated influenza vaccine. Findings and caveats of the study: The study's authors posited that every seasonal influenza vaccination enlists few new T cells.

Per the germline V gene, CDR1 is SQVTM and CDR2 is ANQGSEA. The ends were cut back, 7 bases at V and 5 bases at J, with 19 bases in the middle. This CDR3 region has 14 residues. TCRdb redid the calling of the RT-PCR reads with MiXCR, one entry per CDR3 protein. The table records a few hundred thousand distinct CDR3 sequences, 14% of them present only once. This clonotype was counted many times. What it binds is not known. The receptor comes from a man aged 45 to 65 who received an inactivated influenza vaccine. The sequenced sample was PBMCs from blood, obtained 11 to 12 days after vaccination. V and J are TRBV29-1 and TRBJ2-3, with D maybe TRBD2 (5 bases). The CDR3 DNA follows: TGCAGCGCCTACTCGTGGCGGGTAGGAGATACGCAGTATTTT. Amino acid sequence: CSAYSWRVGDTQYF.